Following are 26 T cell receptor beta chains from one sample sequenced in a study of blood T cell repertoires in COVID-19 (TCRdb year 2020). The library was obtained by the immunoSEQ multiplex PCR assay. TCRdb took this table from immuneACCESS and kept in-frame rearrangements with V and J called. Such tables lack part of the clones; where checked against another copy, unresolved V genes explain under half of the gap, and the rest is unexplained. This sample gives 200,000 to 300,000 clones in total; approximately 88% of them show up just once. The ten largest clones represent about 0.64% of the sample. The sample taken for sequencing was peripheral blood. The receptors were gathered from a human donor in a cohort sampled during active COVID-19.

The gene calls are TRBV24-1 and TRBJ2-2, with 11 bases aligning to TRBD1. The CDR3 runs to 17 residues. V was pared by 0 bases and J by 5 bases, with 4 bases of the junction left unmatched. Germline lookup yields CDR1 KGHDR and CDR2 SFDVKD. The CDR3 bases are TGTGCCACCAGTGATTTGGGACAGGGGGCGCTAACCGGGGAGCTGTTTTTT. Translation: CATSDLGQGALTGELFF.

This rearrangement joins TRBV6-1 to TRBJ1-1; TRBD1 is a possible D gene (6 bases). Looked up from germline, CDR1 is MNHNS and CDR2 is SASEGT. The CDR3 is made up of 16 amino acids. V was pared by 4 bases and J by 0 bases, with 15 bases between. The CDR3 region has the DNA TGTGCCAGCAGTGCATTCCGGGACACCCTGAACACTGAAGCTTTCTTT. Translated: CASSAFRDTLNTEAFF.

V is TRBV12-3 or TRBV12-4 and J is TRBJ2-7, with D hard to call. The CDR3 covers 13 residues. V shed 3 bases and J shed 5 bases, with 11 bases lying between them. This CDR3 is CASSLAVADEQYF. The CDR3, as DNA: TGTGCCAGCAGTTTGGCGGTGGCTGACGAGCAGTACTTC.

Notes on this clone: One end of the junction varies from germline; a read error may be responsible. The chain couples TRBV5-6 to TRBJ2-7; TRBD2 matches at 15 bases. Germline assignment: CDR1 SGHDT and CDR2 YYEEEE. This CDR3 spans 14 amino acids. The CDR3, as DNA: TGTGCCAGCAGGTTGGGACTAGCGGGGGGCGAGCAGTACTTC. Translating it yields CASRLGLAGGEQYF.

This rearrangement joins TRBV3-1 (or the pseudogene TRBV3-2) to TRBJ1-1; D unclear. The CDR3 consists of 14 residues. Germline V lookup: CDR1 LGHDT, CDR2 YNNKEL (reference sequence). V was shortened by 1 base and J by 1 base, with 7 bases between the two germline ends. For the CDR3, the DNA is TGTGCCAGCAGCCAAGTAGCCCGGAACACTGAAGCTTTCTTT. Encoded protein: CASSQVARNTEAFF.

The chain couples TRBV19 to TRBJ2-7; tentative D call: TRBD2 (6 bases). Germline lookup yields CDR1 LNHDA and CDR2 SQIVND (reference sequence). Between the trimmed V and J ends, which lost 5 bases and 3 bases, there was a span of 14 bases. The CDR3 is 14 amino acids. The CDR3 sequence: CASSASWGDYEQYF. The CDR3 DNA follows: TGTGCCAGTAGTGCCAGTTGGGGGGACTACGAGCAGTACTTC. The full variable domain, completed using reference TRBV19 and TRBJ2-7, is DGGITQSPKYLFRKEGQNVTLSCEQNLNHDAMYWYRQDPGQGLRLIYYSQIVNDFQKGDIAEGYSVSREKKESFPLTVTSAQKNPTAFYLCASSASWGDYEQYFGPGTRLTVT.

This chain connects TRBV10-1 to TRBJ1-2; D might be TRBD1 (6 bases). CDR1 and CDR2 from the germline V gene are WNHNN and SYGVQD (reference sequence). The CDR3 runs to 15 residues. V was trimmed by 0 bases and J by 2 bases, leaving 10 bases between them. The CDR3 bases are TGCGCCAGCAGTGAGTCGAGGGGACACAACTATGGCTACACCTTC. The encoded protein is CASSESRGHNYGYTF.

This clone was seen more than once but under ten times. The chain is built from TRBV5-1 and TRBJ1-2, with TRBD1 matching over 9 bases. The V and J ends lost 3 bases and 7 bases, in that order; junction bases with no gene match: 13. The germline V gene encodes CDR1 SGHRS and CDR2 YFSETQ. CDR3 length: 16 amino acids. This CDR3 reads CASSSAGQGISGGYTF. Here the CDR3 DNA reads TGCGCCAGCAGCTCGGCGGGACAGGGCATTTCGGGTGGCTACACCTTC.

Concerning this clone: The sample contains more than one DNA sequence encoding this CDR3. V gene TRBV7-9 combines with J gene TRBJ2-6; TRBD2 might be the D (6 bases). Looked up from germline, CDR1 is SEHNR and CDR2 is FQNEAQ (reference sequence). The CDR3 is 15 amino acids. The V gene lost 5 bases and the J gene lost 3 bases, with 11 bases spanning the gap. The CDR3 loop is CASSLRGSGANVLTF. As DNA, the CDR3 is TGTGCCAGCAGCCTGCGGGGAAGTGGGGCCAACGTCCTGACTTTC.

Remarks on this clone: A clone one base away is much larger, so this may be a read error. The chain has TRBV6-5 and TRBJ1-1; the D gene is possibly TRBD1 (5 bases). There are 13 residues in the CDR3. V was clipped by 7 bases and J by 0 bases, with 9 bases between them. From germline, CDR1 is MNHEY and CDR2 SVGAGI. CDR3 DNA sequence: TGTGCCAGCACCCTACAGGTGAACACTGAAGCTTTCTTT. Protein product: CASTLQVNTEAFF.

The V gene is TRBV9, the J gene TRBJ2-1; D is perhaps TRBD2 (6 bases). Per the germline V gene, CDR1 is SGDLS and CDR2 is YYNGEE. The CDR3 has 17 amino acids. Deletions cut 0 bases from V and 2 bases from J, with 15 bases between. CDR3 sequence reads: CASSVGWGGSPYNEQFF. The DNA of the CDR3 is TGTGCCAGCAGCGTAGGATGGGGAGGCTCCCCCTACAATGAGCAGTTCTTC.

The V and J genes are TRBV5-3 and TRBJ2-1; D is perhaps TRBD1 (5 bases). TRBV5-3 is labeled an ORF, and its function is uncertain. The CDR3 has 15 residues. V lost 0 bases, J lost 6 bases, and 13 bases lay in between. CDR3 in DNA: TGTGCCAGAAGCTTGGCCAGGGCCAACGGCAATGAGCAGTTCTTC. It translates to CARSLARANGNEQFF.

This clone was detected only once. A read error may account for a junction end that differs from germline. The CDR3 here is CASTLDPAGDYGYTF. The CDR3 DNA follows: TGTGCCAGCACCTTAGACCCGGCGGGGGACTATGGCTACACCTTC. The chain is built from TRBV11-2 and TRBJ1-2; the D gene is possibly TRBD1 (5 bases). Germline V gene data show CDR1 as SGHAT and CDR2 as FQNNGV. CDR3 length equals 15 residues.

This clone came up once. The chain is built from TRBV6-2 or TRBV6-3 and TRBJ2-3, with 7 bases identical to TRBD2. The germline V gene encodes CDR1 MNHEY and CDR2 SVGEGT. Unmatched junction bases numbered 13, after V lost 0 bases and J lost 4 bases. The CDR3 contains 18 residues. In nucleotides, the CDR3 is TGTGCCAGCAGTTACTCCCGGACTAGTCTCTTTGGGGCAGATACGCAGTATTTT. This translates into CASSYSRTSLFGADTQYF.

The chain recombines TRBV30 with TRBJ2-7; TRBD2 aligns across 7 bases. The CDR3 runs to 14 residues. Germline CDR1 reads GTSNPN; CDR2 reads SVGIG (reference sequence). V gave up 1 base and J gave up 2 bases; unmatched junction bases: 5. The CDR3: CAWSEGGRPYEQYF. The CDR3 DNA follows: TGTGCCTGGAGTGAGGGAGGGCGCCCCTACGAGCAGTACTTC.

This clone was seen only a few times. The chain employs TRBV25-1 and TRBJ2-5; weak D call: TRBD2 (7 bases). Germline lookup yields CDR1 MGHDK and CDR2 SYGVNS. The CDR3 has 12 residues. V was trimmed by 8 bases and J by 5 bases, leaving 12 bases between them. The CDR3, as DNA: TGTGCCAGCCGGGGGGCTTGGGAGACCCAGTACTTC. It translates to CASRGAWETQYF.

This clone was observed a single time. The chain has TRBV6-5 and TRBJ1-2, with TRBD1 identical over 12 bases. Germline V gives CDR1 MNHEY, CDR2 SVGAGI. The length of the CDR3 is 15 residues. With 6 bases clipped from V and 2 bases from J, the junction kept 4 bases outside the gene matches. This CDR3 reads CASRPGTGGNYGYTF. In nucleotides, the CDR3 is TGTGCCAGCAGGCCCGGGACAGGGGGCAACTATGGCTACACCTTC.

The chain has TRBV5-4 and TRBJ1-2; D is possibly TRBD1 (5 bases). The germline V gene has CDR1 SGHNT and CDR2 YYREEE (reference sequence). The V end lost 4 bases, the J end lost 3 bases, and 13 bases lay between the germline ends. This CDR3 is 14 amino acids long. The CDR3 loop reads CASSAPRGDYGYTF. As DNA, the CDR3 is TGTGCCAGCAGCGCCCCCCGGGGGGACTATGGCTACACCTTC.

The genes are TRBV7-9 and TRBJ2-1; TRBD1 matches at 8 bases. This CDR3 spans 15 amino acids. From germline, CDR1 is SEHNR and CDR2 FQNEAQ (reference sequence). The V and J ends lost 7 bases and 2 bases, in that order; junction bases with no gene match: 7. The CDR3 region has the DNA TGTGCCAGCAAGGACAGGGTAGTCACCTACAATGAGCAGTTCTTC. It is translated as CASKDRVVTYNEQFF.

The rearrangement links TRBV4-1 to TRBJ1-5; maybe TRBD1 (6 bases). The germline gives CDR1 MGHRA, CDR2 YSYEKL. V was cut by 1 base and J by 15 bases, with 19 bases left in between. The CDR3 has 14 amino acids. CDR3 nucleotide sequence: TGCGCCAGCAGCCAAGTCGGGGTCCCGGACAGTTTGCATTTT. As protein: CASSQVGVPDSLHF.

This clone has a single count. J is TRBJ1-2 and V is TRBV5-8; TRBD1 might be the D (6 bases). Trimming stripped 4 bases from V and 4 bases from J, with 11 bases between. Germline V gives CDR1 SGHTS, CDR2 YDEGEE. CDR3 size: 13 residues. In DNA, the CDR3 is TGTGCCAGCAGCCCGACAGGCCTCTATGGCTACACCTTC. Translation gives CASSPTGLYGYTF.

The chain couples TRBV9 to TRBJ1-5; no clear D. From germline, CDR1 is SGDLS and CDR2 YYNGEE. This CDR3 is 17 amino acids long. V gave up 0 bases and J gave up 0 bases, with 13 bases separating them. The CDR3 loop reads CASSVGAEVYSNQPQHF. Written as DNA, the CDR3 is TGTGCCAGCAGCGTAGGGGCAGAAGTTTATAGCAATCAGCCCCAGCATTTT.

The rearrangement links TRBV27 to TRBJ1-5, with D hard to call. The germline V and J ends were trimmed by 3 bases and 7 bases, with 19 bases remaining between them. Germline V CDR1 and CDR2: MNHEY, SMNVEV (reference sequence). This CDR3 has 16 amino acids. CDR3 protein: CASSLGIAGNEQPQHF. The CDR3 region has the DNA TGTGCCAGCAGTTTGGGTATTGCGGGAAATGAGCAGCCCCAGCATTTT.

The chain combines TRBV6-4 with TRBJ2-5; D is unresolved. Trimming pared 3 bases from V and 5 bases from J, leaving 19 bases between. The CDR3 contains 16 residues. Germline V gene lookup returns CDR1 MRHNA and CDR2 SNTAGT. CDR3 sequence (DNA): TGTGCCAGCAGTGAGACACGGATAGTTACAATGGAGACCCAGTACTTC. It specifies CASSETRIVTMETQYF.

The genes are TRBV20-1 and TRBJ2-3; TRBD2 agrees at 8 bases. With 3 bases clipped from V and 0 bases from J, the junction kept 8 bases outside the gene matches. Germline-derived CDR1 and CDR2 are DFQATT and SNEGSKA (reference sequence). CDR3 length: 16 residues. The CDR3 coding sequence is TGCAGTGCTAGTAAGGCGGGAGGCCCAAGCACAGATACGCAGTATTTT. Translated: CSASKAGGPSTDTQYF.

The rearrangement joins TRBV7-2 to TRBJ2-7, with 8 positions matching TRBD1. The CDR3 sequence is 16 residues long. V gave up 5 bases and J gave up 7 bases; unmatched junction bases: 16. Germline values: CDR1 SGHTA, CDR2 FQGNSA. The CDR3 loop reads CASSLGGGQGLREQYF. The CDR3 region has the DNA TGTGCCAGCAGCCTAGGGGGTGGACAGGGTCTTCGTGAGCAGTACTTC.